Below, 6 T cell receptor beta chains from the same sample are listed, as sequenced in a study of CDR3 diversity in severe acne. Using its own MiXCR run on the PCR reads, TCRdb lists one record per CDR3 protein. The sample lists under 95,000 distinct CDR3 sequences; 45% to 55% were seen once. Specimen: blood. The receptors come from a male donor in good health, serving as a control.

The CDR3 here is CAISDRNGNTIYF. CDR3 sequence (DNA): TGTGCCATCAGTGATAGGAATGGAAACACCATATATTTT. V usage is TRBV10-3 and J usage is TRBJ1-3, with D unclear. The CDR3 is 13 amino acids. Germline V gives CDR1 ENHRY, CDR2 SYGVKD. Trimming removed 3 bases at V and 3 bases at J, with 6 bases between.

This clonotype was seen many times. J is TRBJ2-3 and V is TRBV7-2; unclear D gene. The germline gives CDR1 SGHTA, CDR2 FQGNSA. Trimming took off 3 bases at V and 4 bases at J, with 8 bases between the two ends. This CDR3 is 13 amino acids long. The CDR3 DNA reads as TGTGCCAGCAGCTTGGATACTCCAGATACGCAGTATTTT. The encoded protein is CASSLDTPDTQYF.

This chain links TRBV19 with TRBJ1-1, with D maybe TRBD1 (5 bases). V was trimmed by 6 bases and J by 6 bases, leaving 14 bases between them. The CDR3 spans 13 residues. Germline V gene lookup returns CDR1 LNHDA and CDR2 SQIVND (reference sequence). The CDR3 sequence: CASRFGGGAEAFF. The CDR3 nucleotides are TGTGCCAGTAGGTTCGGGGGGGGGGCTGAAGCTTTCTTT.

Turning to this clonotype: An end of the junction differs from the germline gene, which may be a read error. The chain couples TRBV24-1 to TRBJ2-7; 8 bases align to TRBD1. In germline, CDR1 is KGHDR, CDR2 SFDVKD. The CDR3 covers 16 residues. DNA of the CDR3: TGTGCCACCGGTGATTTCAGGCAGGGGGCGGACAACGAGCAGTACTTC. The encoded protein is CATGDFRQGADNEQYF.

This clonotype was recorded many times. V and J are TRBV19 and TRBJ1-1; maybe TRBD1 (6 bases). V lost 3 bases, J lost 1 base, and 18 bases lay in between. The CDR3 runs to 17 residues. Per the germline V gene, CDR1 is LNHDA and CDR2 is SQIVND (reference sequence). CDR3 loop: CASSIREGGGANTEAFF. CDR3 nucleotides: TGTGCCAGTAGTATTCGTGAGGGGGGCGGAGCGAACACTGAAGCTTTCTTT.

On this clonotype itself: One end of the junction varies from germline; a read error may be responsible. The chain employs TRBV24-1 and TRBJ2-2, with D unresolved. Germline assignment: CDR1 KGHDR and CDR2 SFDVKD. The length of the CDR3 is 15 residues. The CDR3 DNA sequence: TGTGCCACCGGTGACCCCGGTTTTTTAGCCGGGGAGCTGTTTTTT. Its protein is CATGDPGFLAGELFF.